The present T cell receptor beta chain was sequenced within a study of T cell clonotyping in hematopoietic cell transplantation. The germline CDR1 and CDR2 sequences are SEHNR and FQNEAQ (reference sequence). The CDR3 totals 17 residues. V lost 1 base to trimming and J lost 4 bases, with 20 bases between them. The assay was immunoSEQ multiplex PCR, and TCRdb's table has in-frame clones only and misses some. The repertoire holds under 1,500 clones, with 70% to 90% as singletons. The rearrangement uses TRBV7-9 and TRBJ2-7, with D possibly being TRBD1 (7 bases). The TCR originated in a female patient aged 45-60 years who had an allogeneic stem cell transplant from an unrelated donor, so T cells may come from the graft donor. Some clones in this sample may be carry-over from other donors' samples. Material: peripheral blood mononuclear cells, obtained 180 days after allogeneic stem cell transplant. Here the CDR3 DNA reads TGTGCCAGCAGCTTAGGCCAAGGGGGCGCGCGGGGTTACGAGCAGTACTTC. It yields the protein CASSLGQGGARGYEQYF.